This T cell receptor (beta chain) came from a study of shared clonotypes between healthy human individuals. Study background: A donor's plate count was three for CD4 naive and three for CD4 memory; CD8 naive had two and CD8 memory one.

Every subset's genomic DNA went evenly onto several immunoSEQ plates. The repertoire was sequenced with immunoSEQ multiplex PCR; TCRdb's copy has only in-frame clones and lacks some. The sample comprises some 2,100,000 clones, nearly 97% of which are singletons, and approximately 0.13% rests with the top ten. From germline, CDR1 is MNHNS and CDR2 SASEGT. V was trimmed by 6 bases and J by 3 bases, leaving 15 bases between them. The CDR3 consists of 15 residues. This sequence joins TRBV6-1 and TRBJ1-5, with a tentative D call TRBD1 (6 bases). Sequenced material: naive CD4+ T cells sorted from blood. Specified subset: CD45RA+ positively selected. The TCR was taken from a man aged 18 to 29 in good health. Written as DNA, the CDR3 is TGTGCCAGCAGGGGGAACAGGGATAACAATCAGCCCCAGCATTTT. Translation gives CASRGNRDNNQPQHF.